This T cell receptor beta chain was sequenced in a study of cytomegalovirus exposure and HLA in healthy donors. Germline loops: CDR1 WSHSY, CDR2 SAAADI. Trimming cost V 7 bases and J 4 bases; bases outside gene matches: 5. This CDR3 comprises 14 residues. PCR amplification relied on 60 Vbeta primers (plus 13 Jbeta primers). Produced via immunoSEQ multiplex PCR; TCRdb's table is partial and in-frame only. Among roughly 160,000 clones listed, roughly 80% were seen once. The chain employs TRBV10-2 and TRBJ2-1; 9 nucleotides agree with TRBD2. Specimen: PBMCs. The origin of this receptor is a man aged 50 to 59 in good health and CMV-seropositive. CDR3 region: CASIGGGDYNEQFF. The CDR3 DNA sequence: TGCGCCAGCATCGGCGGGGGGGATTACAATGAGCAGTTCTTC.